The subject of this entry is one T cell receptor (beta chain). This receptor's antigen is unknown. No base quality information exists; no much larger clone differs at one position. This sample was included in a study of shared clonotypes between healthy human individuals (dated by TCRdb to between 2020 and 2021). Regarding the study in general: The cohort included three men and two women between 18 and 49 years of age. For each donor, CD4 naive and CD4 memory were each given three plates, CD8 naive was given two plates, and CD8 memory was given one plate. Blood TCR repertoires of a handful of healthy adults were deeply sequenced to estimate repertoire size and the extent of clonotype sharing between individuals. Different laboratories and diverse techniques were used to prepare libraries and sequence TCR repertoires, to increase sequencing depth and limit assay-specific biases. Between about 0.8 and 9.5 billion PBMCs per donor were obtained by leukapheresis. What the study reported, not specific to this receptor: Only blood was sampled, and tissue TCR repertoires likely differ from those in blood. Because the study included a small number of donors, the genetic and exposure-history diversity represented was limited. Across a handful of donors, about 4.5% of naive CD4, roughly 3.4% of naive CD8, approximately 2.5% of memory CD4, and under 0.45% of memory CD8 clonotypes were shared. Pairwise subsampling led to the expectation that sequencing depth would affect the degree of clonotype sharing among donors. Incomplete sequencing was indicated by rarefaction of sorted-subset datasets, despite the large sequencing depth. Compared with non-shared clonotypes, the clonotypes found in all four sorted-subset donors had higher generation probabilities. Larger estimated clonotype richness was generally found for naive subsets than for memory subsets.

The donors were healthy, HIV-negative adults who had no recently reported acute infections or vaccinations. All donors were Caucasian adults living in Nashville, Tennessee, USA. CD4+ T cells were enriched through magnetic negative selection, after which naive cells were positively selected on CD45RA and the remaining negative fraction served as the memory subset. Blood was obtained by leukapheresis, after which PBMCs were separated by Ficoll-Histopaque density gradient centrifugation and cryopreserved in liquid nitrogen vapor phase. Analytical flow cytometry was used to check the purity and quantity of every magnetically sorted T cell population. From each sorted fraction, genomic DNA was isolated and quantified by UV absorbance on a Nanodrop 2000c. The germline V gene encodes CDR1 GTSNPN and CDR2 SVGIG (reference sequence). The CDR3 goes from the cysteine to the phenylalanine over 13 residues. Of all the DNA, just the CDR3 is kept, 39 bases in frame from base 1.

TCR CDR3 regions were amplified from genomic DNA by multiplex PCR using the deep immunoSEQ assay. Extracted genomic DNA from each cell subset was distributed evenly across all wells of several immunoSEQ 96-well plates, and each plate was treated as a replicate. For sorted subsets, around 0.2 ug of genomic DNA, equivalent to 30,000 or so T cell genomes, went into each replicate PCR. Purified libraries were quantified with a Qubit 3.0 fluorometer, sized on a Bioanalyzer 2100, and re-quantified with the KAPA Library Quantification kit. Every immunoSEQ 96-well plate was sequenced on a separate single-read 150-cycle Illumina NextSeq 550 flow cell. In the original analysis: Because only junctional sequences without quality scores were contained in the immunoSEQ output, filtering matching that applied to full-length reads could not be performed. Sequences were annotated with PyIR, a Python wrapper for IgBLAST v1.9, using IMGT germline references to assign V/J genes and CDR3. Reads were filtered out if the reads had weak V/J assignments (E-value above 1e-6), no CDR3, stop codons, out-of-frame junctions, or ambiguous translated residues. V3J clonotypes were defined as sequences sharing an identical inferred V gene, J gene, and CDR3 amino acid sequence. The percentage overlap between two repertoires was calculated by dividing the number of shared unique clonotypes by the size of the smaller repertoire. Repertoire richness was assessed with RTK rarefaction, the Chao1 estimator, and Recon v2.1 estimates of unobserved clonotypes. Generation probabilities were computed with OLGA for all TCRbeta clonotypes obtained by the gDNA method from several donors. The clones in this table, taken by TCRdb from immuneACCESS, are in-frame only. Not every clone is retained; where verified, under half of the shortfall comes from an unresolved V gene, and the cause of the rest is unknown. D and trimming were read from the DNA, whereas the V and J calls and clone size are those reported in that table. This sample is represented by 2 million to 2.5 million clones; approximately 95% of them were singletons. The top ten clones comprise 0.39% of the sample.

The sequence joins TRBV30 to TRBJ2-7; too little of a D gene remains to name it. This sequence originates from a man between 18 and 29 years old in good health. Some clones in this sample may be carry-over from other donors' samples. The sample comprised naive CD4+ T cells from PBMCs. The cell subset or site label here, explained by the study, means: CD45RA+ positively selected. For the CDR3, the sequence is CAGMSRRPYEQYF. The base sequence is TGTGCGGGAATGAGCCGACGACCCTACGAGCAGTACTTC.